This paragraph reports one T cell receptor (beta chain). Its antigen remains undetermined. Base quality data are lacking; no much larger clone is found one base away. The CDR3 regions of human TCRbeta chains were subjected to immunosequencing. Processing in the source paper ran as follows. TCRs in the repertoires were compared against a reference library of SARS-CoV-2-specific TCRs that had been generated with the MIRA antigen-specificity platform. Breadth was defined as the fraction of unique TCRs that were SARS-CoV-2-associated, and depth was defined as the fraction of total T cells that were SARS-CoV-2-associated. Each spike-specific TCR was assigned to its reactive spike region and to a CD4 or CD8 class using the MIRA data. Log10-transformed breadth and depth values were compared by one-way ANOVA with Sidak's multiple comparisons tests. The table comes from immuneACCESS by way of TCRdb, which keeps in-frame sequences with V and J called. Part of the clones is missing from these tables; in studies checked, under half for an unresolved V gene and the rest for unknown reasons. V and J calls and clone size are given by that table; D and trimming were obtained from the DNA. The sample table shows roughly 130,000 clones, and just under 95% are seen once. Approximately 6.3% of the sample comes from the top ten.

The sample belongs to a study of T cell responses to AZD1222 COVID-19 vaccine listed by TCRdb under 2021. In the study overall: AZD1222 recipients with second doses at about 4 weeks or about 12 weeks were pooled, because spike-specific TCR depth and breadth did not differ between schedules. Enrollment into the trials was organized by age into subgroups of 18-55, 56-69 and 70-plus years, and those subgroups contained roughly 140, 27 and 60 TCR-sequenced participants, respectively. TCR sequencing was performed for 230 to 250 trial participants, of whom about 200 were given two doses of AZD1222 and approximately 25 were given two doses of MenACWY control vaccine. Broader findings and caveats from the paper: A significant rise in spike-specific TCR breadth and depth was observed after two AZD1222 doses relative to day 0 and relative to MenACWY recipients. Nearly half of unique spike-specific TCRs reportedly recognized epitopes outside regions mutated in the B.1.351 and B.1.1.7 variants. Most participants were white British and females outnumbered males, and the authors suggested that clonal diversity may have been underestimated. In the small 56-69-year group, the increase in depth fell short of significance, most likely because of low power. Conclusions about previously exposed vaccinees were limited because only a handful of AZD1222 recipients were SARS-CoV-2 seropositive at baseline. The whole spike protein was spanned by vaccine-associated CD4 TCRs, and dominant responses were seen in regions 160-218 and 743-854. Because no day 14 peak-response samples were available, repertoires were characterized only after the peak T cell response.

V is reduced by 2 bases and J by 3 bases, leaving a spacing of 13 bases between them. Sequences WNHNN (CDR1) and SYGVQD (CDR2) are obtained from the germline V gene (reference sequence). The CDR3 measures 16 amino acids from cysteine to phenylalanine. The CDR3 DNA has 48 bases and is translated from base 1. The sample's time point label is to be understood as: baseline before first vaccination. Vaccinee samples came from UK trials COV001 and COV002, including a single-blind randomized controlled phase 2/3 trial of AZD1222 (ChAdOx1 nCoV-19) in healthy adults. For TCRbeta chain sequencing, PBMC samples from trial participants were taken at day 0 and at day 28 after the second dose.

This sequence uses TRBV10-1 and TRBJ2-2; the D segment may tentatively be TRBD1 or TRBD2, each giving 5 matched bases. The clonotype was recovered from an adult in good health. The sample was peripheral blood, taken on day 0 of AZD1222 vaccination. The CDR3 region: CASSESWGRHTGELFF. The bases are TGCGCCAGCAGTGAGAGCTGGGGACGGCACACCGGGGAGCTGTTTTTT.